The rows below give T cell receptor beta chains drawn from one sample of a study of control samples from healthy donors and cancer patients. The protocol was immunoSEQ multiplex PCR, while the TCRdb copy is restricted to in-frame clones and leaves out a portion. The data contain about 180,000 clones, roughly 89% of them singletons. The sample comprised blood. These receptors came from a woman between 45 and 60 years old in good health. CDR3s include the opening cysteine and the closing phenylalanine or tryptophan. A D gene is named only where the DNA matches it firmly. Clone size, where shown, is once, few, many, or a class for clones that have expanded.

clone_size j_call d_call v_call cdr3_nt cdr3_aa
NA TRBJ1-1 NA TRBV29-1 TGCAGCGTTGAATCGGGGGATAGGATCTTT CSVESGDRIF
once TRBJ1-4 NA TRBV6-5 TGTGCCAGCCGGGAGGGTTGGGTAGGTGAAAAACTGTTTTTT CASREGWVGEKLFF
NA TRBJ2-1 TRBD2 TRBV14 TGTGCCAGCAGCCAAGTTGGGGTGCTTCGCGGGGGGGCCTACAATGAGCAGTTCTTC CASSQVGVLRGGAYNEQFF
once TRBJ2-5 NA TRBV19 TGTGCCAGTAGTTCAGGGGTAGAGACCCAGTACTTC CASSSGVETQYF
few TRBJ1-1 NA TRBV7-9 TGTGCCAGCACTCACGGGAGGCTGAACACTGAAGCTTTCTTT CASTHGRLNTEAFF
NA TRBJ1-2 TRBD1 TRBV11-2 TGTGCCAGCAGCTCGGGGGGACAGGGGGCGGGCTATGGCTACACCTTC CASSSGGQGAGYGYTF
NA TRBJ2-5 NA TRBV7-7 TGTGCTAGCAGCGCCCGGGACGCCAGGACCCAGTACTTC CASSARDARTQYF
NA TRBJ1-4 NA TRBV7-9 TGTGCCAGCAGCGCCCGGGAGCCTAATGAAAAACTGTTTTTT CASSAREPNEKLFF
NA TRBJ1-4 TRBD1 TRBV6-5 TGTGCCAGCAGCGAGGGACAGAATAATGAAAAACTGTTTTTT CASSEGQNNEKLFF
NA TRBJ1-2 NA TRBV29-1 TGCAGCTTGGGCCCCTCTGAGGGTGGCTACACCTTC CSLGPSEGGYTF
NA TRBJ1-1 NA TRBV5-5 TGTGCCAGCAGTCCACTCCCGGGACATTCTGAAGCTTTCTTT CASSPLPGHSEAFF
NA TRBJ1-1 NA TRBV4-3 TGCGCCAGCAGCCAAGATGGGGGGGCCACTGAAGCTTTCTTT CASSQDGGATEAFF
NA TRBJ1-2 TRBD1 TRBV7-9 TGTGCCAGCAGCCAGGGGGAGATCAACTATGGCTACACCTTC CASSQGEINYGYTF
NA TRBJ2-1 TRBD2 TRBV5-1 TGCGCCAGCAGCTTGGCCTCGGGGGGGCCGTTGAATGAGCAGTTCTTC CASSLASGGPLNEQFF
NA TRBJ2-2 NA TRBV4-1 TGCGCCAGCAGCCAGACTAGTAACACCGGGGAGCTGTTTTTT CASSQTSNTGELFF
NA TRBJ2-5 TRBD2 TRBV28 TGTGCCAGCAGCCCGGGGGGGCAGGGAAGGACCCAGTACTTC CASSPGGQGRTQYF
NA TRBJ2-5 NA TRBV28 TGTGCCAGCAGAGTTTCTCCCCAAGAGACCCAGTACTTC CASRVSPQETQYF
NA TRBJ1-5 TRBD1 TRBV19 TGTGCCAGTAGTATGGAGGGGGCCAATCAGCCCCAGCATTTT CASSMEGANQPQHF
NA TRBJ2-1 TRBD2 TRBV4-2 TGTGCCAGCAGCCAAGAGAGGGTAGCGGGCGGGGGGTCCTACAATGAGCAGTTCTTC CASSQERVAGGGSYNEQFF
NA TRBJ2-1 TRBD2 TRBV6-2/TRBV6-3 TGTGCCAGCAGTTCCGGGACTAGCGTCCGCTACAATGAGCAGTTCTTC CASSSGTSVRYNEQFF
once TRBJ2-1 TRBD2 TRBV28 TGTGCCAGCAGTCCCAGACTAGCGGGGGGGCGAAATGAGCAGTTCTTC CASSPRLAGGRNEQFF
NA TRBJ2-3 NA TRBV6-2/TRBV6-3 TGTGCCAGCAGTTACGAGGGTTACCTCAACACAGATACGCAGTATTTT CASSYEGYLNTDTQYF
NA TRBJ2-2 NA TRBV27 TGTGCCAGCAGTTTAGAGAGGCCCCAGGGAAACACCGGGGAGCTGTTTTTT CASSLERPQGNTGELFF
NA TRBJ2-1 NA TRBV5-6 TGTGCCAGCAGCCTCGACTCCTTACAGTTCTTC CASSLDSLQFF
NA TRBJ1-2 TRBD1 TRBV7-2 TGTGCCAGCAGCTCGTTGACAGGGTATGGCTACACCTTC CASSSLTGYGYTF
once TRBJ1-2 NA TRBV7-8 TGTGCCAGCAGCTACTCCGGGGCAGCGGCCGAATATGGCTACACCTTC CASSYSGAAAEYGYTF
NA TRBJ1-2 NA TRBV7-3 TGTGCCAGCAGCTTAACGGGTGGGGCTACTACACTTAACTATGGCTACACCTTC CASSLTGGATTLNYGYTF
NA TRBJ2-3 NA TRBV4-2 TGTGCCAGCAGCCAAGATCCAGCGGGACACACAGATACGCAGTATTTT CASSQDPAGHTDTQYF
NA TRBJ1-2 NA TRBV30 TGTGCCTGGAGCGGTGGTTCTCTCGGGGGGAACTATGGCTACACCTTC CAWSGGSLGGNYGYTF
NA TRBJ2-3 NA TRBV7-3 TGTGCCAGCAGCTCCCTACCCACAGATACGCAGTATTTT CASSSLPTDTQYF
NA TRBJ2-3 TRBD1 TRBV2 TGTGCCAGCAGGAAGGGACAGGGGAGATCGGATACGCAGTATTTT CASRKGQGRSDTQYF
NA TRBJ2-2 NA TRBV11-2 TGTGCCAGCAGCCCTAGGTGGGGGGCCAGCACCGGGGAGCTGTTTTTT CASSPRWGASTGELFF
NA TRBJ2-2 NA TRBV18 TGTGCCAGCTCACCCTTAGACGGGAACACCGGGGAGCTGTTTTTT CASSPLDGNTGELFF
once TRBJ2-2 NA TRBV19 TGTGCCAGTAGTACCGGGGCCGGGACTTCCACTACCGGGGAGCTGTTTTTT CASSTGAGTSTTGELFF
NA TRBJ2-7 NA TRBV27 TGTGCCAGCAGCTTGACAGGACTCCGCTACGAGCAGTACTTC CASSLTGLRYEQYF
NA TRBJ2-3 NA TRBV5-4 TGTGCCAGCAGCTTGTGGTCTGATACGCAGTATTTT CASSLWSDTQYF
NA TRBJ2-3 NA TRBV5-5 TGTGCCAGCAGCTTAATGGCGGGGTCCCCCACAGATACGCAGTATTTT CASSLMAGSPTDTQYF
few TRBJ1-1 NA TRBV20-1 TGCAGTGCTTTTCAGAGGGGAGCTTTCTTT CSAFQRGAFF
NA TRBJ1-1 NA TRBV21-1 TGTGCCAGCAGCATACCAAGCCCTATGACAGCAGGTGAAGCTTTCTTT CASSIPSPMTAGEAFF
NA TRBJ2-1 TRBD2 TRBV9 TGTGCCAGCAGCGTAGCTTCTAGCGGTTCCTACAATGAGCAGTTCTTC CASSVASSGSYNEQFF
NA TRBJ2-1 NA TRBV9 TGTGCCAGCACCCCATATCTACTCGCGAGCAGGACAAATGAGCAGTTCTTC CASTPYLLASRTNEQFF
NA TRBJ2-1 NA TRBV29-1 TGCAGCGTTGTTGGGGGTCAGGGGATAAGCTACAATGAGCAGTTCTTC CSVVGGQGISYNEQFF
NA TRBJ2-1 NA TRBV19 TGTGCCAGTAGTATACGACAGGACGGGGAGCAGTTCTTC CASSIRQDGEQFF
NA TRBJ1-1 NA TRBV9 TGTGCCAGCAGCGGGGGGGTGGACACTGAAGCTTTCTTT CASSGGVDTEAFF
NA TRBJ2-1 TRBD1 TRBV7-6 TGTGCCAGCAGCTTAGGGCCGGGACAGGGGGCAGGAGATGAGCAGTTCTTC CASSLGPGQGAGDEQFF
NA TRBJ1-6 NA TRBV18 TGTGCCAGCTCAGTTGACCACGGCGGGGATTCACCCCTCCACTTT CASSVDHGGDSPLHF
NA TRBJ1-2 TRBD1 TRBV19 TGTGCCAGTAGTGTACAGGGGGCCGGTAACTATGGCTACACCTTC CASSVQGAGNYGYTF
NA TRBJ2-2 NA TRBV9 TGTGCCAGCAGCGCGGGAGGCAGGGGAAGGGGGCCCGGGGAGCTGTTTTTT CASSAGGRGRGPGELFF
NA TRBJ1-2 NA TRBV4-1 TGCGCCAGCAGCCAAGGGCGCAACAGCAACTATGGCTACACCTTC CASSQGRNSNYGYTF
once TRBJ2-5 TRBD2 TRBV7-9 TGTGCCAGCAGCCCTCGACTAGCAGCGGGGGAGACCCAGTACTTC CASSPRLAAGETQYF
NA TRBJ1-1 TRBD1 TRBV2 TGTGCCAGCAGGGGACAGGGATGGACTGAAGCTTTCTTT CASRGQGWTEAFF